The 6 T cell receptor beta chains listed next were all sequenced from one sample in a study of shared clonotypes between healthy human individuals. TCRdb's copy holds only in-frame clones and misses some; the assay was immunoSEQ multiplex PCR. The sample has around 510,000 clones, about 96% seen once. Sequenced input: naive CD4+ T cells sorted from blood. Regarding subset: CD45RA+ positively selected. All receptors derive from a woman in her thirties in good health.

This chain uses TRBV28 with TRBJ2-1, with D possibly TRBD2 on 10 matching bases. The germline V gene has CDR1 MDHEN and CDR2 SYDVKM. V shed 6 bases and J shed 5 bases, with 29 bases lying between them. The length of the CDR3 is 19 residues. CDR3 nucleotides: TGTGCCAGCAGGGGTACAGGGGGCGGAGCGGGAGGGCCCAACAATGAGCAGTTCTTC. This sequence encodes CASRGTGGGAGGPNNEQFF. Together with reference TRBV28 and TRBJ2-1, the CDR3 gives the full variable domain: DVKVTQSSRYLVKRTGEKVFLECVQDMDHENMFWYRQDPGLGLRLIYFSYDVKMKEKGDIPEGYSVSREKKERFSLILESASTNQTSMYLCASRGTGGGAGGPNNEQFFGPGTRLTVL.

V and J are TRBV2 and TRBJ1-1; no firm D call. The CDR3 spans 14 residues. Trimming shortened V by 6 bases and J by 3 bases, and 14 bases separated the two germline ends. Germline CDR1 and CDR2: SNHLY and FYNNEI. The CDR3 sequence: CASRARGGHTEAFF. The DNA for the CDR3 is TGTGCCAGCAGGGCCCGGGGTGGGCACACTGAAGCTTTCTTT.

The V and J genes are TRBV19 and TRBJ2-7; D not resolved. Trimming removed 4 bases at V and 2 bases at J, with 12 bases between. Germline CDR1 LNHDA, CDR2 SQIVND (reference sequence). This CDR3 is 14 amino acids long. CDR3 sequence (DNA): TGTGCCAGTAGTAACCCGGCAGAGACCTACGAGCAGTACTTC. Translated, it gives CASSNPAETYEQYF.

The chain has TRBV5-1 and TRBJ2-1; TRBD2 agrees at 9 bases. This CDR3 is 14 amino acids long. Germline V gives CDR1 SGHRS, CDR2 YFSETQ. Trimming at V came to 6 bases and at J to 7 bases, leaving 8 bases not matched to a gene. In DNA form, the CDR3 reads TGCGCCAGCACCGGGACTAGCAAGAGGAATGAGCAGTTCTTC. Protein product: CASTGTSKRNEQFF.

This clone has just one count. The chain carries TRBV7-6 and TRBJ2-3; D uncertain. The CDR3 loop spans 12 amino acids. The V end was cut by 1 base, the J end by 5 bases, with 4 bases between. CDR1 and CDR2 from the germline V gene are SGHVS and FNYEAQ. The DNA of the CDR3 is TGTGCCAGCAGCTTAGGAGTAGATACGCAGTATTTT. This codes for CASSLGVDTQYF.

This clone was recorded only once. This chain connects TRBV29-1 to TRBJ2-3; D remains unclear. Germline CDR1 and CDR2: SQVTM and ANQGSEA. With 7 bases removed from V and 0 bases from J, the gap between germline ends came to 11 bases. The CDR3 sequence is 13 residues long. The CDR3 DNA is TGCAGCGACTCCACCCGGAGCACAGATACGCAGTATTTT. This encodes CSDSTRSTDTQYF.